The text below deals with one T cell receptor beta chain. The V gene lost 2 bases and the J gene lost 0 bases, with 9 bases spanning the gap. The CDR3 has 16 amino acids. Germline CDR1 and CDR2: SGHRS and YFSETQ. This entry comes from a study of T cell changes during pregnancy in multiple sclerosis. Clones were sequenced by immunoSEQ multiplex PCR, and TCRdb holds only the in-frame ones, with some missing. The profile shows around 50,000 clones, 92% of them singletons. The sequence was collected from a female donor in good health, enrolled as a control in a pregnancy study. Material: CD4+ T cells from peripheral blood mononuclear cells, obtained after pregnancy. This chain connects TRBV5-1 to TRBJ1-6; D is perhaps TRBD1 (6 bases). In DNA form, the CDR3 reads TGCGCCAGCAGCTTCACAGGGAGCTCCTATAATTCACCCCTCCACTTT. Encoded protein: CASSFTGSSYNSPLHF.